The rows below give T cell receptor beta chains drawn from one sample of a study of T cell responses to AZD1222 COVID-19 vaccine. Profiled with immunoSEQ multiplex PCR; TCRdb holds only in-frame clones, not every one. The table lists roughly 92,000 clones, almost 90% of them singletons, with 8.4% in the top ten. The specimen comprised peripheral blood, sampled on day 0 of AZD1222 vaccination. Receptors originate from an adult in good health. Both conserved end residues are part of each CDR3. The D gene is left open where the match is weak. The size field is filled for only some rows; it gives once, few, many or a size class.

clone_size d_call j_call v_call cdr3_aa cdr3_nt
NA NA TRBJ1-3 TRBV7-8 CASSLVEAGNTIYF TGTGCCAGCAGCTTAGTAGAGGCTGGAAACACCATATATTTT
NA NA TRBJ2-1 TRBV3-1/TRBV3-2 CASSQVYNEQFF TGTGCCAGCAGCCAAGTCTACAATGAGCAGTTCTTC
NA NA TRBJ1-2 TRBV7-2 CASSRDRSYGYTF TGTGCCAGCAGCCGCGACAGGAGCTATGGCTACACCTTC
NA NA TRBJ2-7 TRBV4-1 CASSQRFRAAYEQYF TGCGCCAGCAGCCAAAGGTTCAGGGCGGCCTACGAGCAGTACTTC
few NA TRBJ1-2 TRBV9 CASSDSDSNQWAFGYTF TGTGCCAGCAGCGATAGTGACTCTAACCAGTGGGCGTTCGGCTACACCTTC
few NA TRBJ2-1 TRBV5-6 CASKFWRDLYYNEQFF TGTGCCAGCAAGTTTTGGAGGGACCTTTACTACAATGAGCAGTTCTTC
NA TRBD2 TRBJ2-1 TRBV5-1 CASSEIAGEGYNEQFF TGCGCCAGCAGCGAAATCGCGGGGGAAGGCTACAATGAGCAGTTCTTC
NA NA TRBJ1-1 TRBV11-2 CASTHGDPHTEAFF TGTGCCAGCACACATGGAGATCCCCACACTGAAGCTTTCTTT
NA TRBD1 TRBJ2-7 TRBV5-4 CASSETGGRASEQYF TGTGCCAGCAGCGAGACAGGGGGCCGGGCGTCCGAGCAGTACTTC
NA NA TRBJ1-5 TRBV10-2 CASSESRGGQPQHF TGCGCCAGCAGTGAGTCTCGGGGAGGTCAGCCCCAGCATTTT
NA NA TRBJ2-5 TRBV7-2 CASSLEPPRAQYF TGTGCCAGCAGCTTAGAGCCTCCAAGGGCCCAGTACTTC
NA TRBD2 TRBJ2-7 TRBV4-1 CASSQVFAGGLNEQYF TGCGCCAGCAGCCAAGTCTTCGCGGGGGGCCTGAACGAGCAGTACTTC
NA NA TRBJ1-1 TRBV5-1 CASSGNDRTMNTEAFF TGCGCCAGCAGCGGGAACGACAGAACGATGAACACTGAAGCTTTCTTT
NA NA TRBJ1-1 TRBV29-1 CSGWSVGNTEAFF TGCAGCGGGTGGAGTGTCGGGAACACTGAAGCTTTCTTT
NA NA TRBJ2-5 TRBV6-2/TRBV6-3 CASSGGVETQYF TGTGCCAGCAGTGGTGGGGTAGAGACCCAGTACTTC
NA NA TRBJ2-7 TRBV5-1 CASSLDNREQYF TGCGCCAGCAGCTTGGACAATCGGGAGCAGTACTTC
NA NA TRBJ2-5 TRBV7-3 CASPRNQETQYF TGTGCCAGCCCCAGGAACCAAGAGACCCAGTACTTC
NA NA TRBJ1-2 TRBV2 CASRETAVGYGYTF TGTGCCAGCAGGGAGACAGCCGTCGGGTATGGCTACACCTTC
NA NA TRBJ1-5 TRBV7-2 CASSHGENQPQHF TGTGCCAGCAGCCACGGGGAGAATCAGCCCCAGCATTTT
NA TRBD2 TRBJ2-3 TRBV4-1 CASSQDSGVITDTQYF TGCGCCAGCAGCCAAGATAGCGGGGTCATCACAGATACGCAGTATTTT
NA NA TRBJ2-1 TRBV7-9 CASSSPGSSYNEQFF TGTGCCAGCAGCTCGCCGGGGAGCTCCTACAATGAGCAGTTCTTC
once TRBD2 TRBJ2-7 TRBV7-2 CASSPGGEQYF TGTGCCAGCAGCCCCGGGGGGGAGCAGTACTTC
NA NA TRBJ1-2 TRBV6-2/TRBV6-3 CASSLPGTGYTF TGTGCCAGCAGTTTACCCGGGACAGGCTACACCTTC
NA NA TRBJ1-3 TRBV25-1 CASSHGDRGNTIYF TGTGCCAGCAGTCACGGCGACAGGGGAAACACCATATATTTT
NA TRBD1 TRBJ1-5 TRBV7-2 CASSLDRTGVSQPQHF TGTGCCAGCAGCTTAGACCGGACAGGGGTCAGTCAGCCCCAGCATTTT
NA TRBD1 TRBJ1-2 TRBV7-9 CASSLRQGEPNRGYTF TGTGCCAGCAGCTTAAGACAGGGGGAGCCCAACCGGGGCTACACCTTC